This paragraph covers one T cell receptor (beta chain) sequence. This sample is part of a study of T cell changes during pregnancy in multiple sclerosis. Germline lookup yields CDR1 SGHDT and CDR2 YYEEEE. The germline V and J ends were trimmed by 1 base and 6 bases, with 17 bases remaining between them. The CDR3 is 16 amino acids. TCRdb's table, derived via immunoSEQ multiplex PCR, lists solely in-frame clones and lacks some. The sample contains approximately 38,000 clones, roughly 89% of which appear only once. Material: CD8+ T cells from peripheral blood mononuclear cells, obtained in the second trimester of pregnancy. The source of this sequence is a female donor with multiple sclerosis, enrolled in a pregnancy study. V is TRBV5-6 and J is TRBJ2-1; D is unclear. The DNA of the CDR3 is TGTGCCAGCAGCTTGTATCCACTCGTATCGGGCAATGAGCAGTTCTTC. The encoded protein is CASSLYPLVSGNEQFF.